This paragraph reports one T cell receptor beta chain. The data derive from a study of blood T cell repertoires in COVID-19. Across the whole study: Samples came from the United States, Italy and Spain, spanning acute and convalescent COVID-19.

As handled by the study authors: Nucleated cell counts were estimated from reference gene primer amplification. Repertoires were generated with immunoSEQ multiplex PCR, while TCRdb's copy carries only in-frame clones and drops some. The V and J calls and clone size were taken over from that table, and D and trimming were inferred from the DNA. Among approximately 90,000 clones, 79% were seen once, and the ten largest hold about 24%. The trim removed 5 bases at V and 4 bases at J, leaving 5 bases unmatched. The CDR3 has 14 residues. The germline V gene has CDR1 PRHDT and CDR2 FYEKMQ (reference sequence).

The genes are TRBV13 and TRBJ1-1; 9 bases align to TRBD1. The sample comprised peripheral blood. This clonotype was obtained from a human donor in a cohort sampled during active COVID-19. For the CDR3, the DNA is TGTGCCAGCAGCCCCCGGGACAGGGCCACTGAAGCTTTCTTT. This sequence encodes CASSPRDRATEAFF.